These 25 T cell receptor beta chains were sequenced from one sample in a study of shared clonotypes between healthy human individuals. Using immunoSEQ multiplex PCR, the repertoire was profiled, and TCRdb retains in-frame clones only, with some absent. Here the sample spans 2 million to 2.5 million clones, 90% to 96% being singletons. Sequencing input: naive CD4+ T cells sorted from blood. Subset defined: CD45RA+ positively selected. These receptors were taken from a man aged 18 to 30 in good health.

The chain is built from TRBV2 and TRBJ2-2; D might be TRBD1 or TRBD2, each matching 6 bases. This CDR3 region has 15 residues. V shed 6 bases and J shed 5 bases, with 16 bases lying between them. Germline CDR1 SNHLY, CDR2 FYNNEI. The CDR3 nucleotides read TGTGCCAGCAGAAGCCGCCGGGGGCGTACCGGGGAGCTGTTTTTT. Translation: CASRSRRGRTGELFF.

The chain recombines TRBV6-6 with TRBJ1-2; 8 bases match TRBD1. CDR3 length equals 14 residues. After removal of 7 bases from V and 6 bases from J, the junction contained 10 bases not matched to a gene. Looked up from germline, CDR1 is MNHNY and CDR2 is SVGAGI (reference sequence). The CDR3 here is CASTRVDRAHGYTF. The CDR3 bases are TGTGCCAGCACCAGGGTGGACAGGGCCCATGGCTACACCTTC.

V usage is TRBV6-5 and J usage is TRBJ2-5; possibly TRBD1 for D (5 bases). This CDR3 has 14 amino acids. In germline, CDR1 is MNHEY, CDR2 SVGAGI. V was shortened by 0 bases and J by 10 bases, with 15 bases between the two germline ends. In DNA, the CDR3 is TGTGCCAGCAGTTACTCGGGGCAAAAAGGGATCCAGTACTTC. Amino acids: CASSYSGQKGIQYF.

The genes are TRBV25-1 and TRBJ1-6; tentatively, D is TRBD1 (5 bases). Trimming took 1 base from V and 11 from J, leaving 9 bases between them. Per the germline V gene, CDR1 is MGHDK and CDR2 is SYGVNS. This CDR3 is built from 13 residues. This CDR3 reads CASSEWGDPPLHF. CDR3 DNA: TGTGCCAGCAGTGAATGGGGGGATCCACCCCTCCACTTT.

The chain uses TRBV27 and TRBJ2-7; D not certain. Germline CDR1 MNHEY, CDR2 SMNVEV (reference sequence). CDR3 size: 16 residues. Trimming stripped 2 bases from V and 2 bases from J, with 16 bases between. DNA of the CDR3: TGTGCCAGCAGTTTAAGGGCTAGAGACTTCCCCTACGAGCAGTACTTC. Translated: CASSLRARDFPYEQYF.

This sequence joins TRBV28 and TRBJ1-6; D gene ambiguous. The length of the CDR3 is 16 residues. Trimming took off 6 bases at V and 0 bases at J, with 12 bases between the two ends. The germline gives CDR1 MDHEN, CDR2 SYDVKM. CDR3 in amino acids: CASRPGGNSYNSPLHF. The CDR3 nucleotides are TGTGCCAGCAGGCCTGGTGGAAACTCCTATAATTCACCCCTCCACTTT.

This clone came up a few times. The chain employs TRBV6-1 and TRBJ1-1; TRBD1 agrees at 7 bases. With 3 bases clipped from V and 4 bases from J, the junction kept 5 bases outside the gene matches. Germline CDR1 and CDR2: MNHNS and SASEGT. CDR3 length equals 14 residues. For the CDR3, the DNA is TGTGCCAGCAGTGACAGGGGGTTGGTCACTGAAGCTTTCTTT. It is translated as CASSDRGLVTEAFF.

The chain combines TRBV7-2 with TRBJ2-7, with 11 bases fitting TRBD2. The V gene's germline CDR1 is SGHTA and CDR2 FQGNSA. With 3 bases clipped from V and 1 base from J, the junction kept 8 bases outside the gene matches. The CDR3 sequence is 17 residues long. As DNA, the CDR3 is TGTGCCAGCAGCTTCATCCGGCTAGCGGGGGGTTCCTACGAGCAGTACTTC. Protein sequence: CASSFIRLAGGSYEQYF.

In the case of this clone: At the DNA level, this CDR3 is encoded by other sequences in the same sample as well. This chain joins TRBV10-3 and TRBJ1-1; D remains ambiguous. The CDR3 totals 14 residues. The germline V gene has CDR1 ENHRY and CDR2 SYGVKD. V was clipped by 3 bases and J by 1 base, with 9 bases between them. The CDR3 sequence is CAISDLSGNTEAFF. In DNA, the CDR3 is TGTGCCATCAGTGATTTGTCAGGGAACACTGAAGCTTTCTTT.

The J gene is TRBJ2-7, the V gene TRBV7-9; 7 nucleotides agree with TRBD1. The CDR3 is made up of 18 amino acids. Germline CDR1 reads SEHNR; CDR2 reads FQNEAQ (reference sequence). The ends lost 5 bases at V and 4 bases at J; junction bases unmatched: 20. CDR3 bases: TGTGCCAGCAGCCCTTTGGAAACTCTTGGGGACAGCCAGTACGAGCAGTACTTC. This encodes CASSPLETLGDSQYEQYF.

This clone was detected only once. J is TRBJ2-1 and V is TRBV11-2; TRBD1 aligns across 10 bases. V lost 5 bases to trimming and J lost 4 bases; unmatched junction nucleotides: 5. The CDR3 consists of 15 residues. Per germline, CDR1 SGHAT and CDR2 FQNNGV. This chain's CDR3 is CASSAGQGGYNEQFF. CDR3 coding DNA: TGTGCCAGCAGCGCAGGACAGGGGGGATACAATGAGCAGTTCTTC.

The chain uses TRBV18 and TRBJ2-7; the match to TRBD2 covers 7 bases. The CDR3 has 14 residues. Germline CDR1 KGHSH, CDR2 LQKENI. J was trimmed by 2 bases and V by 6 bases; bases with no gene match: 7. The CDR3 loop is CASSARGEPYEQYF. The CDR3 nucleotides read TGTGCCAGCTCCGCACGGGGGGAACCCTACGAGCAGTACTTC.

The J gene is TRBJ2-7, the V gene TRBV7-6; D gene uncertain. CDR3 length: 12 amino acids. With 5 bases removed from V and 6 bases from J, the gap between germline ends came to 11 bases. Germline CDR1 SGHVS, CDR2 FNYEAQ. CDR3 residues: CASSPMIGEQYF. The CDR3 nucleotides read TGTGCCAGCAGCCCCATGATAGGCGAGCAGTACTTC.

The chain carries TRBV5-4 and TRBJ2-7; the match to TRBD2 covers 11 bases. The CDR3 has 15 residues. Germline V gene lookup returns CDR1 SGHNT and CDR2 YYREEE (reference sequence). The V and J ends lost 5 bases and 3 bases, in that order; junction bases with no gene match: 7. This chain's CDR3 is CASRLGLAEGYEQYF. The CDR3 DNA reads as TGTGCCAGCAGGCTGGGACTAGCGGAGGGCTACGAGCAGTACTTC. The whole variable domain, filled in from reference TRBV5-4 and TRBJ2-7, reads ETGVTQSPTHLIKTRGQQVTLRCSSQSGHNTVSWYQQALGQGPQFIFQYYREEENGRGNFPPRFSGLQFPNYSSELNVNALELDDSALYLCASRLGLAEGYEQYFGPGTRLTVT.

The chain uses TRBV19 and TRBJ1-6, with 8 bases that match TRBD1. The germline V gene has CDR1 LNHDA and CDR2 SQIVND (reference sequence). V lost 4 bases and J lost 7; bases outside the gene matches: 3. The CDR3 has 14 amino acids. CDR3 DNA sequence: TGTGCCAGTAGTACTGCAGGGGGCAATTCACCCCTCCACTTT. Protein sequence: CASSTAGGNSPLHF.

Worth noting for this clone: This specimen includes other DNA sequences encoding the same CDR3. This chain connects TRBV10-3 to TRBJ1-5; D gene ambiguous. The CDR3 totals 12 residues. The germline V gene encodes CDR1 ENHRY and CDR2 SYGVKD. The V and J ends lost 3 bases and 2 bases respectively, with 2 bases between them. Written as DNA, the CDR3 is TGTGCCATCAGTGATCGCAATCAGCCCCAGCATTTT. Its translation is CAISDRNQPQHF.

This chain connects TRBV6-5 to TRBJ2-1; 8 bases match TRBD2. The germline CDR1 and CDR2 sequences are MNHEY and SVGAGI. The V gene end was trimmed by 7 bases and the J gene end by 2 bases; junction bases not matched to a gene: 4. The CDR3 consists of 14 residues. CDR3 sequence (DNA): TGTGCCAGCACTAGTAGCGGGGCCTACAATGAGCAGTTCTTC. Its protein is CASTSSGAYNEQFF.

The V call is TRBV4-3, the J call TRBJ1-2; unclear D gene. The CDR3 length is 15 residues. V lost 0 bases and J lost 5, with 13 bases in between. The V gene's germline CDR1 is LGHNA and CDR2 YSLEER. CDR3 sequence reads: CASSQDATVRYGYTF. Here the CDR3 DNA reads TGCGCCAGCAGCCAAGATGCGACGGTTAGATATGGCTACACCTTC.

The chain is built from TRBV2 and TRBJ2-3; a possible D gene is TRBD1 (6 bases). This CDR3 region has 15 residues. V lost 4 bases and J lost 4, with 15 bases in between. CDR1 is SNHLY and CDR2 is FYNNEI in the germline V gene. In DNA, the CDR3 is TGTGCCAGCAGTGGGGGGCAGAGGGGTCCAGATACGCAGTATTTT. It specifies CASSGGQRGPDTQYF.

The V and J genes are TRBV27 and TRBJ1-6; D may be TRBD1 (6 bases). Trimming removed 8 bases from V and 9 bases from J, with 11 bases in between. This CDR3 comprises 12 residues. Germline-derived CDR1 and CDR2 are MNHEY and SMNVEV (reference sequence). The CDR3 DNA reads as TGTGCCAGCGGGACATCTGGTTCACCCCTCCACTTT. Protein sequence: CASGTSGSPLHF.

As for this clone: This specimen includes other DNA sequences encoding the same CDR3. This sequence joins TRBV7-2 and TRBJ2-1; 7 bases line up with TRBD2. In germline, CDR1 is SGHTA, CDR2 FQGNSA. With V trimmed by 1 base and J by 1 base, 1 base remained unmatched. The CDR3 is made up of 15 amino acids. CDR3 sequence reads: CASSLGGGSYNEQFF. CDR3 DNA: TGTGCCAGCAGCTTAGGGGGAGGGTCCTACAATGAGCAGTTCTTC.

J is TRBJ2-2 and V is TRBV25-1, with 9 positions matching TRBD1. Unmatched junction bases numbered 4, after V lost 4 bases and J lost 4 bases. This CDR3 has 15 amino acids. Germline loops: CDR1 MGHDK, CDR2 SYGVNS. The CDR3 DNA follows: TGTGCCAGCAGTGCCGGACAGGGGCGCACCGGGGAGCTGTTTTTT. Translated, it gives CASSAGQGRTGELFF. Drawing the rest from reference TRBV25-1 and TRBJ2-2, the complete variable domain is EADIYQTPRYLVIGTGKKITLECSQTMGHDKMYWYQQDPGMELHLIHYSYGVNSTEKGDLSSESTVSRIRTEHFPLTLESARPSHTSQYLCASSAGQGRTGELFFGEGSRLTVL.

The rearrangement joins TRBV4-1 to TRBJ2-4; no firm D call. Germline CDR1 MGHRA, CDR2 YSYEKL. Trimming took off 4 bases at V and 0 bases at J, with 16 bases between the two ends. The CDR3 loop spans 17 amino acids. This CDR3 is CASSLPRAALAKNIQYF. The CDR3 bases are TGCGCCAGCAGCCTCCCCCGGGCAGCTCTAGCCAAAAACATTCAGTACTTC.

This clone was counted only a few times. This sequence joins TRBV6-1 and TRBJ1-5; D not resolved. The germline V gene encodes CDR1 MNHNS and CDR2 SASEGT. The CDR3 sequence is 12 residues long. Trimming removed 8 bases from V and 2 bases from J, with 7 bases in between. Here the CDR3 reads CASEVGNQPQHF. The DNA of the CDR3 is TGTGCCAGCGAGGTGGGCAATCAGCCCCAGCATTTT.

The chain carries TRBV14 and TRBJ1-2, with D possibly TRBD1 on 5 matching bases. V lost 1 base and J lost 3, with 9 bases in between. There are 14 residues in the CDR3. CDR1 and CDR2 (germline): SGHDN, FVKESK. This chain's CDR3 is CASSQGGRYYGYTF. CDR3 in DNA: TGTGCCAGCAGCCAAGGGGGACGGTACTATGGCTACACCTTC.